Presented here are 20 T cell receptor beta chains from one specimen sequenced in a study of T cell responses to AZD1222 COVID-19 vaccine. The repertoire was sequenced with immunoSEQ multiplex PCR; TCRdb's copy has only in-frame clones and lacks some. The sample carries about 180,000 clones, around 88% recorded once. This specimen consisted of peripheral blood, obtained on day 0 of AZD1222 vaccination. The source of these receptors is an adult in good health.

The chain recombines TRBV10-3 with TRBJ2-7; D not resolved. CDR1 ENHRY and CDR2 SYGVKD come from the germline V gene. This CDR3 contains 14 residues. Trimming stripped 6 bases from V and 1 base from J, with 13 bases between. CDR3 bases: TGTGCCATCAGGTCTTTTGACCAGTCCTACGAGCAGTACTTC. Amino acids: CAIRSFDQSYEQYF.

The chain has TRBV29-1 and TRBJ1-5; no firm D call. CDR3 length: 15 residues. Trimming took off 2 bases at V and 3 bases at J, with 14 bases between the two ends. Germline-derived CDR1 and CDR2 are SQVTM and ANQGSEA. The CDR3 sequence: CSVEISGGDNQPQHF. CDR3 sequence (DNA): TGCAGCGTTGAAATCTCGGGCGGGGACAATCAGCCCCAGCATTTT.

This clone was seen only once. The gene calls are TRBV5-1 and TRBJ1-3; TRBD1 matches 10 bases. The ends lost 0 bases at V and 0 bases at J; junction bases unmatched: 6. The CDR3 runs to 18 residues. The V gene's germline CDR1 is SGHRS and CDR2 YFSETQ. CDR3 loop: CASSLGGQGPSSGNTIYF. Here the CDR3 DNA reads TGCGCCAGCAGCTTGGGGGGACAGGGGCCGAGCTCTGGAAACACCATATATTTT. The full variable domain, rest sourced from reference TRBV5-1 and TRBJ1-3, is KAGVTQTPRYLIKTRGQQVTLSCSPISGHRSVSWYQQTPGQGLQFLFEYFSETQRNKGNFPGRFSGRQFSNSRSEMNVSTLELGDSALYLCASSLGGQGPSSGNTIYFGEGSWLTVV.

V gene TRBV7-2 combines with J gene TRBJ1-1; maybe TRBD1 (6 bases). The CDR3 length is 13 residues. Germline V CDR1 and CDR2: SGHTA, FQGNSA. Trimming shortened V by 5 bases and J by 12 bases, and 19 bases separated the two germline ends. The CDR3 loop reads CASSLKPQGNSFF. CDR3 coding DNA: TGTGCCAGCAGCCTCAAACCGCAGGGGAATTCTTTCTTT.

The rearrangement links TRBV18 to TRBJ2-2; 12 bases map to TRBD1. V trimming: 6 bases; J trimming: 5 bases; junction bases outside the gene matches: 10. From germline, CDR1 is KGHSH and CDR2 LQKENI. The CDR3 extends over 17 amino acids. The CDR3 DNA reads TGTGCCAGCTCGGGGGATCGGGACAGGGGGCGTACCGGGGAGCTGTTTTTT. It yields the protein CASSGDRDRGRTGELFF.

This clone was detected a few times. The chain carries TRBV13 and TRBJ2-7; a weak D match, TRBD1 (6 bases). The CDR3 runs 13 residues. V was trimmed by 5 bases and J by 2 bases, leaving 10 bases between them. Germline V CDR1 and CDR2: PRHDT, FYEKMQ (reference sequence). CDR3 protein: CASSLGQTYEQYF. The CDR3, as DNA: TGTGCCAGCAGCCTTGGACAGACCTACGAGCAGTACTTC.

The chain has TRBV6-5 and TRBJ1-1, with D tentatively TRBD1 (5 bases). Germline V gene sequence: CDR1 MNHEY, CDR2 SVGAGI. The CDR3 totals 14 residues. Trimming left V 5 bases short and J 7 bases short, with 17 bases between. CDR3 region: CASSPGNRGVEAFF. For the CDR3, the DNA is TGTGCCAGCAGTCCGGGGAACAGAGGGGTTGAAGCTTTCTTT.

The rearrangement joins TRBV12-3 or TRBV12-4 to TRBJ2-3; no firm D call. The V end was cut by 7 bases, the J end by 4 bases, with 9 bases between. This CDR3 has 12 amino acids. CDR3 residues: CASTLGPDTQYF. CDR3 bases: TGTGCCAGCACCTTAGGCCCAGATACGCAGTATTTT.

V usage is TRBV7-9 and J usage is TRBJ1-1; tentatively, D is TRBD1 (6 bases). CDR1 and CDR2 (germline): SEHNR, FQNEAQ (reference sequence). CDR3 length equals 15 residues. Trimming shortened V by 2 bases and J by 0 bases, and 10 bases separated the two germline ends. As DNA, the CDR3 is TGTGCCAGCAGCTTACTTCAGGGGCTGAACACTGAAGCTTTCTTT. Its translation: CASSLLQGLNTEAFF.

The V gene is TRBV19, the J gene TRBJ1-2; maybe TRBD1 (6 bases). V was pared by 1 base and J by 8 bases, with 8 bases between. Germline-derived CDR1 and CDR2 are LNHDA and SQIVND (reference sequence). The CDR3 sequence is 12 residues long. The CDR3: CASSIAGDGYTF. Here the CDR3 DNA reads TGTGCCAGTAGTATAGCAGGGGACGGCTACACCTTC.

This clone showed up just once. The V and J genes are TRBV9 and TRBJ2-2, with a possible D match to TRBD2 (7 bases). This CDR3 has 18 amino acids. Germline V CDR1 and CDR2: SGDLS, YYNGEE. V was cut by 0 bases and J by 4 bases, with 19 bases left in between. The CDR3 region is CASSVVRGATIGTGELFF. Written as DNA, the CDR3 is TGTGCCAGCAGCGTAGTCCGGGGGGCGACTATCGGCACCGGGGAGCTGTTTTTT.

The genes are TRBV30 and TRBJ2-2, with a possible D match to TRBD2 (5 bases). V lost 4 bases and J lost 0, with 6 bases in between. From germline, CDR1 is GTSNPN and CDR2 SVGIG (reference sequence). The CDR3 sequence is 13 residues long. For the CDR3, the DNA is TGTGCCTGGACGGGGTCGAACACCGGGGAGCTGTTTTTT. Protein product: CAWTGSNTGELFF. Together with reference TRBV30 and TRBJ2-2, the CDR3 gives the full variable domain: SQTIHQWPATLVQPVGSPLSLECTVEGTSNPNLYWYRQAAGRGLQLLFYSVGIGQISSEVPQNLSASRPQDRQFILSSKKLLLSDSGFYLCAWTGSNTGELFFGEGSRLTVL.

The chain has TRBV2 and TRBJ2-7; D may be TRBD1 or TRBD2 (5 bases each). CDR3 length: 15 residues. Germline loops: CDR1 SNHLY, CDR2 FYNNEI. The ends were cut back, 7 bases at V and 0 bases at J, with 16 bases in the middle. The CDR3 reads CASTPQAGSSYEQYF. In DNA form, the CDR3 reads TGTGCCAGCACTCCCCAGGCAGGGAGCTCCTACGAGCAGTACTTC.

This clone showed up just a few times. The V gene is TRBV6-5, the J gene TRBJ1-2; D is possibly TRBD1 (6 bases). CDR3 length equals 13 residues. Germline CDR1 reads MNHEY; CDR2 reads SVGAGI. Trimming removed 5 bases from V and 7 bases from J, with 14 bases in between. The CDR3 bases are TGTGCCAGCAGTAACGGGGTCAGGGGTGGCTACACCTTC. The encoded protein is CASSNGVRGGYTF.

V gene TRBV30 combines with J gene TRBJ2-2; D could derive from TRBD1 or TRBD2 (6 bases each). This CDR3 contains 15 residues. Germline CDR1 reads GTSNPN; CDR2 reads SVGIG (reference sequence). Trimming removed 5 bases from V and 4 bases from J, with 17 bases in between. Here the CDR3 reads CAWDKGGGRTGELFF. CDR3 nucleotides: TGTGCCTGGGACAAAGGAGGGGGACGCACCGGGGAGCTGTTTTTT.

This clone was detected once. This chain uses TRBV6-7 with TRBJ1-5; D remains unclear. TRBV6-7 is an open reading frame, and its role is uncertain. The CDR3 extends over 15 amino acids. Trimming pared 5 bases from V and 0 bases from J, leaving 11 bases between. The CDR3 nucleotides read TGTGCCAGCAGTGTGGACCCTCATAGCAATCAGCCCCAGCATTTT. It specifies CASSVDPHSNQPQHF.

The V gene is TRBV7-3, the J gene TRBJ2-7, with D unclear. Trimming removed 2 bases from V and 1 base from J, with 6 bases in between. The CDR3 runs 13 residues. Germline CDR1 reads SGHTA; CDR2 reads FQGTGA. The CDR3 region is CASSLGPSYEQYF. In DNA form, the CDR3 reads TGTGCCAGCAGCTTAGGACCTTCCTACGAGCAGTACTTC.

The V and J genes are TRBV9 and TRBJ2-6, with 7 bases matching TRBD1. V trimming: 0 bases; J trimming: 4 bases; junction bases outside the gene matches: 7. Germline V gene sequence: CDR1 SGDLS, CDR2 YYNGEE. The CDR3 sequence is 17 residues long. The CDR3 DNA reads TGTGCCAGCAGCGTAGGGGACAGCGCCGCGGGGGCCAACGTCCTGACTTTC. Amino acids: CASSVGDSAAGANVLTF.

The chain combines TRBV5-1 with TRBJ2-7, with TRBD2 matching 9 bases. This CDR3 comprises 14 residues. V lost 3 bases, J lost 4 bases, and 5 bases stayed unmatched. Germline CDR1 SGHRS, CDR2 YFSETQ. CDR3: CASSSGLAGYEQYF. In DNA form, the CDR3 reads TGCGCCAGCAGCTCGGGACTAGCAGGGTACGAGCAGTACTTC.

The chain couples TRBV5-4 to TRBJ2-3, with D possibly being TRBD1 (5 bases). Germline CDR1 is SGHNT and CDR2 is YYREEE (reference sequence). V was trimmed by 4 bases and J by 0 bases, leaving 15 bases between them. This CDR3 contains 16 residues. This chain's CDR3 is CASSPQGSMSTDTQYF. Here the CDR3 DNA reads TGTGCCAGCAGCCCCCAGGGTTCTATGAGCACAGATACGCAGTATTTT.